This TCR beta chain appears in the sequencing data of a study of human T cells and chemical hapten exposure (dated by TCRdb to about 2021). Regarding the study in general: For sensitization, 2% DPC in acetone was applied to a roughly 2 cm by roughly 2 cm area of upper inner arm skin. Weekly therapeutic DPC doses were additionally applied to the scalp of patients throughout the roughly 25-week study period. The mostly female patient cohort included alopecia areata with under or over 50% scalp involvement, alopecia totalis and alopecia universalis. The libraries were sequenced as a pool, and the TCR yield per sample differed mostly because of small variations in library volumes within the pool. Each blood RNA sample was used to sequence both TCR alpha and TCR beta chains. Some 29 alopecia patients gave blood for TCR sequencing at one to four time points (pre-sensitization, 2, 6 and 24 weeks). Patch testing was done on the upper back using Finn chambers containing 0.01% DPC, and results were scored after 6 days according to International Contact Dermatitis Research Group standards. Peripheral blood TCR repertoire changes were tracked in vivo in alopecia patients during primary and secondary sensitization to the hapten diphenylcyclopropenone (DPC). Blood samples were taken from patients before sensitization (week 0) and at 2, 6 and about 24 weeks after DPC sensitization. The study at large found these results: DPC sensitization did not change the number of TCRs with a frequency above 1 in 1000, and there was no evidence of changes in global repertoire structure. Compared with pre-sensitization or healthy control sets, expanded TCRs formed significantly more large CDR3 similarity clusters, which is consistent with antigen-driven responses. After repeated subsampling, the strength of the expansion versus patch-test correlation and the threshold at which it became significant changed. Patch test score was positively correlated with the number of PT1 expanded TCRs, with significance at thresholds 8, 16 and 32 but not at 4. All patients had alopecia, a presumed autoimmune disease, so their immune response might differ from that of healthy individuals.

The junction shows trimming of 6 bases on V and 8 bases on J, plus 14 bases between the germline ends. From its cysteine to its phenylalanine, the CDR3 spans 14 amino acids. Only CDR3 DNA is held: 42 bases, read in frame from base 1. The germline V gene provides CDR1 ENHRY and CDR2 SYGVKD. Libraries were made using RACE. The listed sequencing device is NextSeq 500. During library preparation, unique molecular identifiers were attached to individual cDNA molecules so that TCRs could be counted quantitatively and reproducibly. The study's processing was this. Samples had a median of around 92,000 TCRs, with a range from 23,224 to 690,600. V, J and CDR3 annotation of the TCR reads was carried out using the Decombinator software suite. To make PS versus PT1 abundance plots, every sample was subsampled to the same number of TCRs (28,000). TCRs were defined as expanded if absent before sensitization and observed at least eight times at the 2-week time point. The raw public data were reprocessed by TCRdb itself: fastp quality trimming at Q25, MiXCR clonotype calling, in-frame beta chains only. Every entry covers one CDR3 protein and lists the most common genes and DNA from its rows. The V and J calls shown here were made by TCRdb, not taken from the authors' results. The sample table holds over 50,000 distinct CDR3 sequences, of which approximately 10% were seen once. About 2% of the sample lies in the top ten.

Turning to this clonotype: Its binding antigen is unknown. No much larger clone exists at a distance of one base, and base qualities are not known.

The time point label, as the study defines it: patch test 1, 2 weeks after DPC sensitization. Explained via the paper, the treatment or condition label denotes: therapeutic diphenylcyclopropenone sensitization with weekly scalp DPC. Total RNA was isolated from unfractionated whole blood collected in Tempus Blood RNA tubes. At every patch-test visit, the blood draw took place before the patch test was put on. To be eligible, patients had to be aged 18 to 70, diagnosed with alopecia and judged suitable for DPC therapy, while pregnant patients were excluded. The sequences come from whole blood, collected in connection with sensitization to the hapten diphenylcyclopropenone (DPC). This TCR was sampled from a woman between 35 and 50 years old with alopecia areata. Some clones in this sample may be carry-over from other donors' samples. In this chain, TRBV10-3 is recombined with TRBJ1-6; D gene: possibly TRBD1, on 5 matching bases. The sequenced DNA is TGTGCCATCAGGTCCCGGGACGGGGATTCACCCCTCCACTTT. This gives the protein CAIRSRDGDSPLHF.